Following are 20 T cell receptor beta chains from one sample sequenced in a study of T cell changes during pregnancy in multiple sclerosis. TCRdb keeps only in-frame clones here, not all; method: immunoSEQ multiplex PCR. This table has just over 50,000 clones, over 80% appearing once. The sequences come from CD4+ T cells from peripheral blood mononuclear cells, collected after pregnancy. These receptors were collected from a female donor with multiple sclerosis, enrolled in a pregnancy study.

In its sample, this clone was seen once. This rearrangement joins TRBV7-2 to TRBJ2-1; D not resolved. The CDR3 is made up of 15 amino acids. Trimming took off 1 base at V and 2 bases at J, with 9 bases between the two ends. Germline V lookup: CDR1 SGHTA, CDR2 FQGNSA. CDR3 sequence: CASSLGAGTYNEQFF. In DNA, the CDR3 is TGTGCCAGCAGCTTAGGGGCAGGTACCTACAATGAGCAGTTCTTC.

The genes are TRBV5-6 and TRBJ2-7; TRBD2 agrees at 14 bases. The germline gives CDR1 SGHDT, CDR2 YYEEEE. Trimming cost V 3 bases and J 6 bases; bases outside gene matches: 11. The CDR3 has 17 residues. The CDR3 protein is CASSSEGLAGAPIEQYF. The CDR3 nucleotides are TGTGCCAGCAGCTCCGAGGGACTAGCGGGAGCCCCCATCGAGCAGTACTTC.

The chain recombines TRBV9 with TRBJ2-7, with TRBD2 identical over 8 bases. The CDR3 is made up of 15 amino acids. From germline, CDR1 is SGDLS and CDR2 YYNGEE. The ends lost 0 bases at V and 2 bases at J; junction bases unmatched: 4. CDR3 coding DNA: TGTGCCAGCAGCGTAGGAAATAGCGGGGCCTACGAGCAGTACTTC. It specifies CASSVGNSGAYEQYF. The full variable domain, with the rest looked up from reference TRBV9 and TRBJ2-7, is DSGVTQTPKHLITATGQRVTLRCSPRSGDLSVYWYQQSLDQGLQFLIQYYNGEERAKGNILERFSAQQFPDLHSELNLSSLELGDSALYFCASSVGNSGAYEQYFGPGTRLTVT.

V usage is TRBV2 and J usage is TRBJ1-5; 11 bases line up with TRBD1. With V trimmed by 6 bases and J by 1 base, 2 bases remained unmatched. CDR1 and CDR2 from the germline V gene are SNHLY and FYNNEI. This CDR3 is built from 15 residues. The CDR3 here is CASRRDRGSNQPQHF. CDR3 bases: TGTGCCAGCAGGAGGGACAGGGGGAGCAATCAGCCCCAGCATTTT. The full variable domain, with the rest looked up from reference TRBV2 and TRBJ1-5, is EPEVTQTPSHQVTQMGQEVILRCVPISNHLYFYWYRQILGQKVEFLVSFYNNEISEKSEIFDDQFSVERPDGSNFTLKIRSTKLEDSAMYFCASRRDRGSNQPQHFGDGTRLSIL.

The chain carries TRBV6-1 and TRBJ2-7; D is ambiguous. Germline V CDR1 and CDR2: MNHNS, SASEGT. The CDR3 length is 14 residues. Trimming stripped 4 bases from V and 0 bases from J, with 10 bases between. The chain's CDR3 is CASSAYRSSYEQYF. The CDR3 coding sequence is TGTGCCAGCAGTGCCTACAGATCCTCCTACGAGCAGTACTTC.

V is TRBV9 and J is TRBJ2-4; 14 nucleotides match TRBD2. The CDR3 is 17 residues long. Germline V gives CDR1 SGDLS, CDR2 YYNGEE. Trimming took 3 bases from V and 3 from J; bases not matched to a gene: 5. CDR3 sequence reads: CASSETSGRAGKNIQYF. The CDR3 DNA sequence: TGTGCCAGCAGCGAGACTAGCGGGAGGGCCGGCAAAAACATTCAGTACTTC. Full variable domain (outside the CDR3, taken from reference TRBV9 and TRBJ2-4): DSGVTQTPKHLITATGQRVTLRCSPRSGDLSVYWYQQSLDQGLQFLIQYYNGEERAKGNILERFSAQQFPDLHSELNLSSLELGDSALYFCASSETSGRAGKNIQYFGAGTRLSVL.

The chain carries TRBV5-1 and TRBJ1-2; 9 nucleotides line up with TRBD1. The CDR3 sequence is 14 residues long. Germline V CDR1 and CDR2: SGHRS, YFSETQ. The J segment lost 8 bases and the V segment lost 4 bases, leaving 9 bases of the junction unmatched. CDR3 coding DNA: TGCGCCAGCAGCAGCTTGGACAGGGGCGGCGGCTACACCTTC. Protein: CASSSLDRGGGYTF.

The genes are TRBV5-4 and TRBJ2-5; TRBD1 aligns across 7 bases. Germline values: CDR1 SGHNT, CDR2 YYREEE (reference sequence). Losses at the gene ends were 3 bases for V and 5 bases for J; bases not matched to a gene: 10. The CDR3 length is 15 residues. The CDR3: CASSSLQGILETQYF. The DNA of the CDR3 is TGTGCCAGCAGCTCTTTACAGGGGATCCTGGAGACCCAGTACTTC. Filled out from reference TRBV5-4 and TRBJ2-5, the complete variable domain reads ETGVTQSPTHLIKTRGQQVTLRCSSQSGHNTVSWYQQALGQGPQFIFQYYREEENGRGNFPPRFSGLQFPNYSSELNVNALELDDSALYLCASSSLQGILETQYFGPGTRLLVL.

The V call is TRBV27, the J call TRBJ1-4; D unresolved. Germline V gene lookup returns CDR1 MNHEY and CDR2 SMNVEV (reference sequence). The CDR3 contains 15 residues. Trimming removed 6 bases from V and 0 bases from J, with 11 bases in between. The CDR3 region has the DNA TGTGCCAGCAGGGGAGGGCGTGCAACTAATGAAAAACTGTTTTTT. Encoded protein: CASRGGRATNEKLFF.

This rearrangement joins TRBV6-1 to TRBJ2-1; 16 positions match TRBD2. Germline V gives CDR1 MNHNS, CDR2 SASEGT. V dropped 9 bases and J dropped 13; count of bases not matched to a gene: 9. The CDR3 runs to 14 residues. The CDR3 DNA sequence: TGTGCCAGTTTCTCGGGACTAGCGGGAGGGCCCCAGTTCTTC. The encoded protein is CASFSGLAGGPQFF.

The chain joins TRBV28 to TRBJ1-2, with a weak D call TRBD1 (5 bases). Germline V lookup: CDR1 MDHEN, CDR2 SYDVKM. The CDR3 covers 14 residues. V lost 6 bases and J 5 bases, leaving 16 bases between the germline ends. The CDR3 DNA reads as TGTGCCAGCAGCCCCGGAACAGGAAAGTATGGCTACACCTTC. Its protein is CASSPGTGKYGYTF.

The chain combines TRBV19 with TRBJ2-7; the match to TRBD2 covers 9 bases. Germline V gives CDR1 LNHDA, CDR2 SQIVND (reference sequence). With 3 bases clipped from V and 3 bases from J, the junction kept 3 bases outside the gene matches. The CDR3 consists of 14 residues. The CDR3 coding sequence is TGTGCCAGTAGTATGCGGACTAGCGACTACGAGCAGTACTTC. The encoded protein is CASSMRTSDYEQYF.

This clone occurred once. The V and J genes are TRBV19 and TRBJ2-7, with 11 nucleotides matching TRBD2. The CDR3 loop spans 18 amino acids. J gave up 4 bases and V 3 bases, and 14 bases lay outside the gene matches. CDR1 and CDR2 from the germline V gene are LNHDA and SQIVND (reference sequence). CDR3 coding DNA: TGTGCCAGTAGTATTGGGGTCACTAGCGGGGGAGTGCCGTACGAGCAGTACTTC. This gives the protein CASSIGVTSGGVPYEQYF.

J is TRBJ2-5 and V is TRBV9, with D possibly matching TRBD1 (6 bases). V was pared by 1 base and J by 5 bases, with 12 bases between. Germline V gives CDR1 SGDLS, CDR2 YYNGEE. The CDR3 extends over 14 amino acids. The CDR3 nucleotides are TGTGCCAGCAGCGTAATGGGGGCGGCGGAGACCCAGTACTTC. This encodes CASSVMGAAETQYF.

The V call is TRBV20-1, the J call TRBJ1-1, with 9 bases matching TRBD1. J was trimmed by 6 bases and V by 6 bases; bases with no gene match: 2. From germline, CDR1 is DFQATT and CDR2 SNEGSKA (reference sequence). The CDR3 totals 11 residues. DNA for the CDR3: TGCAGTGCCTGGGACAGGGCTGAAGCTTTCTTT. This sequence encodes CSAWDRAEAFF.

This chain uses TRBV6-6 with TRBJ1-4; TRBD1 agrees at 7 bases. Per germline, CDR1 MNHNY and CDR2 SVGAGI (reference sequence). V trimming: 6 bases; J trimming: 2 bases; junction bases outside the gene matches: 9. The CDR3 spans 16 residues. The CDR3 here is CASRGDRAGTNEKLFF. The CDR3 DNA follows: TGTGCCAGCAGGGGAGACAGGGCGGGCACTAATGAAAAACTGTTTTTT.

This clone was detected a few times. The chain recombines TRBV29-1 with TRBJ1-5; no definite D call. The CDR3 contains 13 residues. The germline V gene encodes CDR1 SQVTM and CDR2 ANQGSEA. Trimming pared 6 bases from V and 6 bases from J, leaving 15 bases between. As DNA, the CDR3 is TGCAGCGTCGCGACGGCGGTAGGTCAGCCCCAGCATTTT. Translated, it gives CSVATAVGQPQHF.

This clone is a singleton in its sample. The rearrangement uses TRBV28 and TRBJ2-1; 10 bases map to TRBD2. Trimming took 1 base from V and 3 from J; bases not matched to a gene: 18. The germline gives CDR1 MDHEN, CDR2 SYDVKM. The CDR3 runs 21 residues. The CDR3 sequence: CASSLFRLLRVTSGDYNEQFF. The CDR3 DNA follows: TGTGCCAGCAGTTTATTTCGGTTGTTGAGGGTTACTAGCGGGGACTACAATGAGCAGTTCTTC.

The genes are TRBV7-2 and TRBJ2-1, with 8 bases that match TRBD2. CDR1 and CDR2 (germline): SGHTA, FQGNSA. Losses at the gene ends were 5 bases for V and 0 bases for J; bases not matched to a gene: 3. There are 15 residues in the CDR3. CDR3 bases: TGTGCCAGCAGCCCCAGCGGGAGCTCCTACAATGAGCAGTTCTTC. It specifies CASSPSGSSYNEQFF.

The chain couples TRBV9 to TRBJ2-3; D ambiguous. Trimming removed 0 bases at V and 0 bases at J, with 8 bases between. Germline CDR1 is SGDLS and CDR2 is YYNGEE. There are 15 residues in the CDR3. The CDR3 nucleotides are TGTGCCAGCAGCGTAGTGGCTTCTAGCACAGATACGCAGTATTTT. Its translation: CASSVVASSTDTQYF.